The rows below give T cell receptor beta chains drawn from one sample of a study of cytomegalovirus exposure and HLA in healthy donors. Profiling relied on immunoSEQ multiplex PCR, and the TCRdb table lists in-frame clones only, not all of them. The profile shows roughly 100,000 clones, approximately 80% of them singletons. Sequencing was carried out using PBMCs. The receptors here all came from a woman aged 18-29 years in good health and CMV-seropositive. Both conserved end residues are part of each CDR3. A D gene is named only where the DNA matches it firmly. Rows give clone size only sometimes, using once, few, many, or a class for an expanded clone.

CDR3: CASSPGQDFNSPLHF
DNA: TGTGCCAGCTCACCAGGGCAGGATTTTAATTCACCCCTCCACTTT
J: TRBJ1-6
size: -
D: -
V: TRBV18

CDR3: CASSLGQGGTEAFF
DNA: TGTGCCAGTAGTCTGGGACAGGGCGGTACTGAAGCTTTCTTT
J: TRBJ1-1
size: -
D: TRBD1
V: TRBV19

CDR3: CASSTFFPGTGGLDTQYF
DNA: TGTGCCAGCAGTACGTTTTTCCCCGGGACAGGGGGCTTAGATACGCAGTATTTT
J: TRBJ2-3
size: -
D: TRBD1
V: TRBV28

CDR3: CASSIDRVLAFF
DNA: TGTGCCAGCAGTATAGACAGGGTTTTAGCTTTCTTT
J: TRBJ1-1
size: -
D: TRBD1
V: TRBV2

CDR3: CASKLLAGDNEQYF
DNA: TGTGCCAGCAAATTACTAGCGGGAGATAACGAGCAGTACTTC
J: TRBJ2-7
size: -
D: TRBD2
V: TRBV28

CDR3: CASSELGLDNEQFF
DNA: TGTGCCAGCAGTGAATTGGGACTGGACAATGAGCAGTTCTTC
J: TRBJ2-1
size: -
D: -
V: TRBV2

CDR3: CASSLDRGGNTIYF
DNA: TGCGCCAGCAGCTTGGACAGGGGTGGAAACACCATATATTTT
J: TRBJ1-3
size: few
D: TRBD1
V: TRBV5-1

CDR3: CASSSNLASVYNEQFF
DNA: TGTGCCAGCAGTTCCAATCTAGCTAGTGTCTACAATGAGCAGTTCTTC
J: TRBJ2-1
size: -
D: -
V: TRBV28

CDR3: CASSSREGYGYTF
DNA: TGTGCCAGCAGTAGTAGGGAGGGCTATGGCTACACCTTC
J: TRBJ1-2
size: -
D: -
V: TRBV6-5

CDR3: CASRPGQGPCRASTDTQYF
DNA: TGCGCCAGCAGACCGGGACAGGGGCCATGTAGGGCTAGCACAGATACGCAGTATTTT
J: TRBJ2-3
size: once
D: TRBD1
V: TRBV10-1

CDR3: CASSGNPGQGYYEQYF
DNA: TGTGCCAGCAGTGGAAACCCGGGACAGGGGTACTACGAGCAGTACTTC
J: TRBJ2-7
size: -
D: TRBD1
V: TRBV28

CDR3: CAWSVPQLNGYTF
DNA: TGTGCCTGGAGTGTACCACAGTTGAATGGCTACACCTTC
J: TRBJ1-2
size: -
D: -
V: TRBV30

CDR3: CSVRSGTSVYNEQFF
DNA: TGCAGCGTGCGATCCGGGACTAGCGTTTACAATGAGCAGTTCTTC
J: TRBJ2-1
size: -
D: TRBD2
V: TRBV29-1

CDR3: CASQEGPASGNTIYF
DNA: TGTGCCAGCCAAGAGGGTCCTGCCTCTGGAAACACCATATATTTT
J: TRBJ1-3
size: -
D: -
V: TRBV27

CDR3: CASRLLLRMNTEAFF
DNA: TGTGCCAGCAGGCTGCTGCTGCGCATGAACACTGAAGCTTTCTTT
J: TRBJ1-1
size: -
D: -
V: TRBV28

CDR3: CASRTGEKLFF
DNA: TGTGCCAGCAGGACGGGTGAAAAACTGTTTTTT
J: TRBJ1-4
size: few
D: -
V: TRBV6-1

CDR3: CASYATGTSVQETQYF
DNA: TGTGCCAGTTATGCGACCGGGACTAGCGTCCAAGAGACCCAGTACTTC
J: TRBJ2-5
size: once
D: TRBD2
V: TRBV7-8

CDR3: CASSPPGQGGEKLFF
DNA: TGTGCCAGCTCACCACCGGGCCAGGGCGGCGAAAAACTGTTTTTT
J: TRBJ1-4
size: -
D: -
V: TRBV18

CDR3: CASSVGGAEGEQYF
DNA: TGTGCCAGCAGCGTAGGGGGTGCCGAGGGAGAGCAGTACTTC
J: TRBJ2-7
size: -
D: -
V: TRBV9

CDR3: CASSYGGGLDGYTF
DNA: TGTGCCAGCAGTTACGGGGGAGGCTTGGATGGCTACACCTTC
J: TRBJ1-2
size: -
D: -
V: TRBV6-5

CDR3: CASSLDSQNYGYPF
DNA: TGTGCCAGCAGTTTGGACAGTCAAAACTATGGCTACCCCTTC
J: TRBJ1-2
size: -
D: -
V: TRBV9

CDR3: CASSLGGGLGYTF
DNA: TGTGCCAGCAGTTTAGGCGGGGGGCTTGGCTACACCTTC
J: TRBJ1-2
size: -
D: -
V: TRBV28

CDR3: CASSIAGADQPQHF
DNA: TGTGCCAGTAGTATAGCAGGGGCCGATCAGCCCCAGCATTTT
J: TRBJ1-5
size: -
D: -
V: TRBV19

CDR3: CASSASDTGSTNEKLFF
DNA: TGCGCCAGCAGCGCCTCGGACACAGGATCAACTAATGAAAAACTGTTTTTT
J: TRBJ1-4
size: -
D: -
V: TRBV5-1

CDR3: CASSSDGGGTGELFF
DNA: TGTGCCAGCTCTTCGGACGGAGGCGGAACCGGGGAGCTGTTTTTT
J: TRBJ2-2
size: -
D: -
V: TRBV18

CDR3: CASSLVLAGGETQYF
DNA: TGTGCCAGCAGCTTGGTACTAGCGGGAGGGGAGACCCAGTACTTC
J: TRBJ2-5
size: few
D: TRBD2
V: TRBV5-6

CDR3: CASSPTSGSSYEQYF
DNA: TGTGCCAGCAGCCCCACTAGCGGGAGCTCCTACGAGCAGTACTTC
J: TRBJ2-7
size: -
D: TRBD2
V: TRBV2

CDR3: CASSVRTYNEQFF
DNA: TGTGCCAGCAGCGTTAGAACGTACAATGAGCAGTTCTTC
J: TRBJ2-1
size: few
D: -
V: TRBV9

CDR3: CASSYKGLGHETQYF
DNA: TGTGCCAGCAGTTACAAAGGACTAGGGCACGAGACCCAGTACTTC
J: TRBJ2-5
size: once
D: TRBD2
V: TRBV6-5

CDR3: CASSLGEAPYNEQFF
DNA: TGTGCCAGCAGCTTAGGGGAGGCCCCCTACAATGAGCAGTTCTTC
J: TRBJ2-1
size: -
D: -
V: TRBV7-6

CDR3: CASSHTRTLNTEAFF
DNA: TGTGCCAGCAGCCATACAAGAACCCTGAACACTGAAGCTTTCTTT
J: TRBJ1-1
size: once
D: -
V: TRBV7-8

CDR3: CASSKTGGNYGYTF
DNA: TGTGCCAGCAGCAAAACAGGGGGGAACTATGGCTACACCTTC
J: TRBJ1-2
size: once
D: TRBD1
V: TRBV28

CDR3: CASSLGQGTLPLHF
DNA: TGTGCCAGCAGCTTGGGACAGGGCACATTACCCCTCCACTTT
J: TRBJ1-6
size: -
D: TRBD1
V: TRBV5-6

CDR3: CASEAWGTDTQYF
DNA: TGTGCCAGCGAGGCCTGGGGCACAGATACGCAGTATTTT
J: TRBJ2-3
size: once
D: -
V: TRBV6-1

CDR3: CATAMRLATDTQYF
DNA: TGTGCCACCGCCATGCGGCTAGCGACAGATACGCAGTATTTT
J: TRBJ2-3
size: -
D: -
V: TRBV15

CDR3: CASSLGGSGNTIYF
DNA: TGCGCCAGCAGCTTAGGGGGATCTGGAAACACCATATATTTT
J: TRBJ1-3
size: -
D: -
V: TRBV5-1

CDR3: CASSYVAGHYEQYF
DNA: TGTGCCAGCAGTTACGTCGCAGGACACTACGAGCAGTACTTC
J: TRBJ2-7
size: -
D: -
V: TRBV6-5

CDR3: CASSPRDTDTQYF
DNA: TGTGCCAGCAGTCCTCGGGACACAGATACGCAGTATTTT
J: TRBJ2-3
size: -
D: -
V: TRBV5-4

CDR3: CASSPTSVSYNEQFF
DNA: TGTGCCAGCAGCCCGACTAGCGTGAGCTACAATGAGCAGTTCTTC
J: TRBJ2-1
size: -
D: TRBD2
V: TRBV7-9

CDR3: CASRPQLNGTNYGYTF
DNA: TGTGCCAGCAGGCCACAGCTCAATGGAACTAACTATGGCTACACCTTC
J: TRBJ1-2
size: -
D: -
V: TRBV5-4

CDR3: CASSWGQGSFEKLFF
DNA: TGCGCCAGCAGCTGGGGACAGGGAAGCTTTGAAAAACTGTTTTTT
J: TRBJ1-4
size: -
D: TRBD1
V: TRBV5-1

CDR3: CASRGGDEQFF
DNA: TGTGCCAGTAGAGGAGGGGATGAGCAGTTCTTC
J: TRBJ2-1
size: few
D: -
V: TRBV19

CDR3: CAWSVGTSNTEAFF
DNA: TGTGCCTGGAGTGTTGGGACATCGAACACTGAAGCTTTCTTT
J: TRBJ1-1
size: -
D: -
V: TRBV30

CDR3: CASSLATQDFTEAFF
DNA: TGTGCCAGCAGCTTAGCTACGCAGGACTTCACTGAAGCTTTCTTT
J: TRBJ1-1
size: -
D: -
V: TRBV7-9

CDR3: CASSPWTGVAMNTEAFF
DNA: TGTGCCAGCAGCCCATGGACAGGAGTCGCTATGAACACTGAAGCTTTCTTT
J: TRBJ1-1
size: -
D: TRBD1
V: TRBV5-4

CDR3: CASRGGSVPKDTQYF
DNA: TGCGCCAGCAGAGGGGGCAGCGTACCAAAAGATACGCAGTATTTT
J: TRBJ2-3
size: -
D: TRBD1
V: TRBV10-2

CDR3: CASSARGGGGYTF
DNA: TGTGCCAGCAGCGCAAGGGGTGGTGGTGGCTACACCTTC
J: TRBJ1-2
size: -
D: -
V: TRBV28

CDR3: CASSRGQGGALHF
DNA: TGTGCCAGCAGCCGGGGACAGGGTGGCGCCCTCCACTTT
J: TRBJ1-6
size: -
D: TRBD1
V: TRBV6-5

CDR3: CASSPPNGGSQHF
DNA: TGTGCCAGCTCACCCCCCAATGGGGGGAGCCAGCATTTT
J: TRBJ1-5
size: once
D: -
V: TRBV18